Below, 8 T cell receptor beta chains from the same sample are listed, as sequenced in a study of T-cell memory formation after mild COVID-19. TCRdb re-called the 5' RACE reads through MiXCR, storing one row per CDR3 protein. This sample carries about 290,000 distinct CDR3 sequences, approximately 15% of them seen once, and the ten largest clones take 20% to 25%. Sequenced input: PBMCs or a T cell subset sorted from them (not recorded which). These receptors were collected from a man younger than 30 who had mild COVID-19 (a few samples of this study predate the infection). Cell type and time point are not known.

This clonotype was counted a few times. This rearrangement joins TRBV5-1 to TRBJ2-5; D gene uncertain. V was cut by 1 base and J by 7 bases, with 23 bases left in between. This CDR3 contains 17 residues. The germline gives CDR1 SGHRS, CDR2 YFSETQ. CDR3 bases: TGCGCCAGCAGCTTGTGGCAGGCCGATGGGATAAATTCGACCCAGTACTTC. It encodes CASSLWQADGINSTQYF.

There are a few counts of this clonotype. The V call is TRBV15, the J call TRBJ2-1; 9 nucleotides align to TRBD2. The CDR3 totals 15 residues. Germline-derived CDR1 and CDR2 are LNHNV and YYDKDF (reference sequence). The V gene end was trimmed by 0 bases and the J gene end by 5 bases; junction bases not matched to a gene: 2. The CDR3 region is CATSRDVAGDNEQFF. The CDR3 DNA follows: TGTGCCACCAGCAGAGATGTAGCGGGGGACAATGAGCAGTTCTTC.

This clonotype was detected only a few times. V usage is TRBV18 and J usage is TRBJ2-7; D might be TRBD2 (5 bases). The CDR3 is made up of 13 amino acids. Looked up from germline, CDR1 is KGHSH and CDR2 is LQKENI. V gave up 0 bases and J gave up 5 bases, with 8 bases separating them. The CDR3 loop is CASSPPGVDEQYF. The CDR3 region has the DNA TGTGCCAGCTCACCACCCGGGGTGGACGAGCAGTACTTC.

This chain joins TRBV10-3 and TRBJ2-3; D unclear. This CDR3 has 14 residues. Germline CDR1 and CDR2: ENHRY and SYGVKD. V shed 3 bases and J shed 0 bases, with 7 bases lying between them. Here the CDR3 DNA reads TGTGCCATCAGTGATACAGTTAGCACAGATACGCAGTATTTT. This sequence encodes CAISDTVSTDTQYF.

This clonotype was recorded a few times. The chain joins TRBV5-1 to TRBJ1-2; D is undetermined. Germline V gene lookup returns CDR1 SGHRS and CDR2 YFSETQ. Trimming took 7 bases from V and 2 from J, leaving 12 bases between them. There are 13 residues in the CDR3. DNA of the CDR3: TGCGCCAGCCGACCCCTTATAAACTATGGCTACACCTTC. This sequence encodes CASRPLINYGYTF. Full variable domain (missing parts from reference TRBV5-1 and TRBJ1-2): KAGVTQTPRYLIKTRGQQVTLSCSPISGHRSVSWYQQTPGQGLQFLFEYFSETQRNKGNFPGRFSGRQFSNSRSEMNVSTLELGDSALYLCASRPLINYGYTFGSGTRLTVV.

The chain's CDR3 is CASRAGSGNTEAFF. The CDR3 bases are TGTGCCAGCAGGGCCGGGTCTGGGAACACTGAAGCTTTCTTT. The rearrangement joins TRBV6-5 to TRBJ1-1; D remains unclear. Germline CDR1 is MNHEY and CDR2 is SVGAGI. CDR3 length: 14 residues. V was pared by 6 bases and J by 1 base, with 12 bases between.

This chain links TRBV5-1 with TRBJ2-7; TRBD1 might be the D (6 bases). The V gene lost 4 bases and the J gene lost 3 bases, with 17 bases spanning the gap. The CDR3 extends over 15 amino acids. Germline values: CDR1 SGHRS, CDR2 YFSETQ. The CDR3 DNA sequence: TGCGCCAGCAGCCAGACAGGTGGCGTGGGCTACGAGCAGTACTTC. Amino acid sequence: CASSQTGGVGYEQYF.

The genes are TRBV5-1 and TRBJ2-3; D ambiguous. CDR1 and CDR2 (germline): SGHRS, YFSETQ. This CDR3 comprises 16 residues. Trimming stripped 2 bases from V and 5 bases from J, with 18 bases between. In nucleotides, the CDR3 is TGCGCCAGCAGCTTTGGCAGCGCATCATACGGAGATACGCAGTATTTT. It specifies CASSFGSASYGDTQYF.